A single TCR beta chain is shown here with its context. In TCRdb, the reads were re-called with MiXCR into one record per CDR3 protein. The data hold about 97,000 distinct CDR3 sequences, with roughly 31% observed a single time. This sample stems from a study of type 1 regulatory T cells. Overall study: An in vitro protocol generated T-allo10, a Tr1-enriched, alloantigen-specific CD4 T cell product.

Germline CDR1 DFQATT, CDR2 SNEGSKA (reference sequence). The V end lost 3 bases, the J end lost 4 bases, and 18 bases lay between the germline ends. This CDR3 is 15 amino acids long. The J gene is TRBJ1-1, the V gene TRBV20-1; tentative D call: TRBD1 (5 bases). The TCR originated in a human donor in good health. The material sequenced was CD4+ T cells, either the whole sample or a sorted fraction (not recorded which). The CDR3 DNA sequence: TGCAGTGCTAGCGGAAGGGGCCAGGGAGCCACTGAAGCTTTCTTT. Translating it yields CSASGRGQGATEAFF.